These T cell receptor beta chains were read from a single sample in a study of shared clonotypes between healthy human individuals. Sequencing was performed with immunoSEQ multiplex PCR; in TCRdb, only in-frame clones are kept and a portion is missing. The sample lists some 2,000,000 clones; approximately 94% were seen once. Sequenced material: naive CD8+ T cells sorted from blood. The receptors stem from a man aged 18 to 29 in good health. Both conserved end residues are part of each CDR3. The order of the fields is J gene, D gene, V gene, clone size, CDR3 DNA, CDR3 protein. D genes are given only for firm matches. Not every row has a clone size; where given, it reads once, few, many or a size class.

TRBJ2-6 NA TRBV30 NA TGTGCTGCAGGGTGGGGCTCTGGGGCCAACGTCCTGACTTTC CAAGWGSGANVLTF
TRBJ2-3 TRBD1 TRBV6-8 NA TGTGCCAGCAGTTTTTACGACAGGGGGCGAGGGGATACGCAGTATTTT CASSFYDRGRGDTQYF
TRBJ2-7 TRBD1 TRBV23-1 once TGCGCCAGCAGCTCCGGGACAGGGGAGCAGTACTTC CASSSGTGEQYF
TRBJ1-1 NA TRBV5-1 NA TGCGCCAGCAGCTGGGAACAGGGGAACACTGAAGCTTTCTTT CASSWEQGNTEAFF
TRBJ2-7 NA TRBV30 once TGTGCCTGGAGTGTATCAGGGGTAAACGAGCAGTACTTC CAWSVSGVNEQYF
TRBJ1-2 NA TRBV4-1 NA TGCGCCAGCAGCCAAGTCTTGGGAACGAACTATGGCTACACCTTC CASSQVLGTNYGYTF
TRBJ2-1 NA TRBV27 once TGTGCCAGCAGTTTGCGGCAGGGGAACAATGAGCAGTTCTTC CASSLRQGNNEQFF
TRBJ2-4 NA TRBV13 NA TGTGCCAGCAGCTTGTCTGGAGAGGACATTCAGTACTTC CASSLSGEDIQYF
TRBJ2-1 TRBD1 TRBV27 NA TGTGCCAGCAGAGAACTAGGGGGCTCCCCCTACAATGAGCAGTTCTTC CASRELGGSPYNEQFF
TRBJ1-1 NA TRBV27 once TGTGCCAGCAGTTTCTCGGACCCGAACACTGAAGCTTTCTTT CASSFSDPNTEAFF
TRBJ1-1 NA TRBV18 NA TGTGCCAGCTCACCACCACAGGGAAACACTGAAGCTTTCTTT CASSPPQGNTEAFF
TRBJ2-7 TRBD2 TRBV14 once TGTGCCAGCAGCCAATCGGGGGGGTCGGGCGAGCAGTACTTC CASSQSGGSGEQYF
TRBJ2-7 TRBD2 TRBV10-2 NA TGCGCCAGCAGTGAGCTGCGGGAGGGATTAGAGCAGTACTTC CASSELREGLEQYF
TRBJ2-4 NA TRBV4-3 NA TGCGCCAGCAGCCAAGAAAGTGAGGGGATAAACGGAAACATTCAGTACTTC CASSQESEGINGNIQYF
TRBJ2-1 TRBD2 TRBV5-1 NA TGCGCCAGCAGCTTGGGCGGGGGACCCTACAATGAGCAGTTCTTC CASSLGGGPYNEQFF
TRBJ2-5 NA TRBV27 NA TGTGCCAGCAGTATCACCTCGGGGGAAGAGACCCAGTACTTC CASSITSGEETQYF
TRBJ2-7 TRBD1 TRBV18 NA TGTGCCAGCTCAGAACGACAGGGCCACTACGAGCAGTACTTC CASSERQGHYEQYF
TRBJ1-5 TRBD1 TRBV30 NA TGTGCCTGGAATCCCGGGACAGGGAATCAGCCCCAGCATTTT CAWNPGTGNQPQHF
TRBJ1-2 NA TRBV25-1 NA TGTGCCAGTTCTGAAGGAGCGTATGGCTACACCTTC CASSEGAYGYTF
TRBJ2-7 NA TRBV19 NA TGTGCCAGTAGTATAGCCGCCGGGACACAGTTCTACGAGCAGTACTTC CASSIAAGTQFYEQYF
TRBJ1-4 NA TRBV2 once TGTGCCAGCAGTGAAAGGGAGAAATTGGGGACCGATTATGAAAAACTGTTTTTT CASSEREKLGTDYEKLFF
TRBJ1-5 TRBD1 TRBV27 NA TGTGCCAGCAGTTTAAACCAGGGGGCGAAAAGTCAGCCCCAGCATTTT CASSLNQGAKSQPQHF
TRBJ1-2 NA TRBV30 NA TGTGCCTGGAGTGACCAGGGAGAAGATGGCTACACCTTC CAWSDQGEDGYTF
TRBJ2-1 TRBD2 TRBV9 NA TGTGCCAGCAGCCGCGGACTAGCGGAGTACAATGAGCAGTTCTTC CASSRGLAEYNEQFF
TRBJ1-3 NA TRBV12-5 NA TGTGCTAGTCTGAGGAGCAGCGGCATTCTCTCTGGAAACACCATATATTTT CASLRSSGILSGNTIYF
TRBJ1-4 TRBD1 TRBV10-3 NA TGTGCCATCAGTGAGTTGGGGACAGATGAAAAACTGTTTTTT CAISELGTDEKLFF
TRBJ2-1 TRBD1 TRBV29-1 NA TGCAGCGTTGAAGATTGGGACAGGGACGACAATGAGCAGTTCTTC CSVEDWDRDDNEQFF
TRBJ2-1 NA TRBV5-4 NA TGTGCCAGCAGTTCTGACTGGTACAATGAGCAGTTCTTC CASSSDWYNEQFF
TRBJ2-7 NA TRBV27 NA TGTGCCAGCAGTTCCAATCAGGACAGCTCCTACGAGCAGTACTTC CASSSNQDSSYEQYF
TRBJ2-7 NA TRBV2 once TGTGCCAGCAGTGAAGAGGTGCGCTACGAGCAGTACTTC CASSEEVRYEQYF
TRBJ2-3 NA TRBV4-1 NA TGCGCCAGCAGCCAAGATGCTACCACAGATACGCAGTATTTT CASSQDATTDTQYF
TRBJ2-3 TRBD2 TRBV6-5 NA TGTGCCAGCAGTTTCTGGACTAGCGGGAGCACAGATACGCAGTATTTT CASSFWTSGSTDTQYF